This T cell receptor beta chain was profiled in a study of blood T cell repertoires in COVID-19. The overall study: The United States, Italy and Spain were the sources of the acute and convalescent COVID-19 samples. Sample material is recorded as cDNA or gDNA derived from T cells, B-cell-depleted T cells, or PBMCs.

Source study methods: Amplification with reference gene primers provided the estimates of nucleated cell counts. Generated by immunoSEQ multiplex PCR, the TCRdb table keeps only in-frame clones and is missing some. That table supplies the V and J calls and clone size; D and trimming were determined from the DNA. Among about 250,000 clones listed, about 86% were seen once. This CDR3 contains 14 residues. Trimming cost V 5 bases and J 5 bases; bases outside gene matches: 8. Germline CDR1 MNHEY, CDR2 SVGAGI. The chain combines TRBV6-5 with TRBJ1-1; 7 positions agree with TRBD1. The receptor's source is a man aged 35 to 55 with active or convalescent COVID-19. Material: peripheral blood. As DNA, the CDR3 is TGTGCCAGCAGTCGGGGACAGAGGATAACTGAAGCTTTCTTT. As protein: CASSRGQRITEAFF.